This T cell receptor (beta chain) was profiled in a study of response to subunit inactivated influenza vaccine. The CDR3 spans 13 residues. Germline assignment: CDR1 DFQATT and CDR2 SNEGSKA (reference sequence). V was clipped by 1 base and J by 5 bases, with 9 bases between them. This clonotype was recorded many times. No antigen is known for it. Study observations and caveats: New T cells are recruited in small numbers by each seasonal influenza vaccination, according to the authors' suggestion.

MiXCR, run by TCRdb on the RT-PCR reads, gives a single entry per CDR3 protein. This table holds about 520,000 distinct CDR3 sequences, about 7.2% found once. This receptor was obtained from a man aged 50 to 69 who received an inactivated influenza vaccine. This chain links TRBV20-1 with TRBJ2-1; possibly TRBD1 for D (6 bases). Sequencing was performed on PBMCs from blood, taken less than 25 months after vaccination. The CDR3 sequence is CSARGGGNNEQFF. The CDR3 coding sequence is TGCAGTGCTAGAGGAGGGGGAAACAATGAGCAGTTCTTC.